Shown below are 32 T cell receptor beta chains from a single sample sequenced in a study of blood T cell repertoires in COVID-19. Assay: immunoSEQ multiplex PCR; the TCRdb copy retains only in-frame clones and omits some. Of some 100,000 clones in the sample, around 87% are singletons; the top ten hold 15% to 20%. The sequenced sample consisted of peripheral blood. Receptors originate from a human donor in a cohort sampled during active COVID-19.

This chain links TRBV4-1 with TRBJ1-4, with 7 bases lining up with TRBD1. The germline V gene has CDR1 MGHRA and CDR2 YSYEKL. The CDR3 contains 16 residues. J was trimmed by 6 bases and V by 1 base; bases with no gene match: 8. CDR3: CASSQASKQGYEKLFF. The CDR3 DNA reads as TGCGCCAGCAGCCAAGCTTCCAAACAGGGGTATGAAAAACTGTTTTTT.

The chain recombines TRBV11-3 with TRBJ1-1; D uncertain. V shed 5 bases and J shed 5 bases, with 9 bases lying between them. This CDR3 region has 12 residues. Germline assignment: CDR1 SGHNT and CDR2 YENEEA. The DNA of the CDR3 is TGTGCCAGCAGCCGATCGCGGACTGAAGCTTTCTTT. Translating it yields CASSRSRTEAFF.

The chain combines TRBV29-1 with TRBJ2-7, with D possibly being TRBD1 (6 bases). V was cut by 1 base and J by 9 bases, with 22 bases left in between. The CDR3 is made up of 15 amino acids. Germline CDR1 SQVTM, CDR2 ANQGSEA. CDR3 DNA: TGCAGCGTTGAAGGGGGATCCAGGGGCCCCGGTACGCAGTACTTC. Translating it yields CSVEGGSRGPGTQYF.

This chain's CDR3 is CASSYSTGGVGANEKLFF. CDR3 bases: TGTGCCAGCAGTTACTCAACAGGGGGCGTCGGAGCTAATGAAAAACTGTTTTTT. The chain recombines TRBV4-2 with TRBJ1-4; TRBD1 matches at 9 bases. After removal of 6 bases from V and 3 bases from J, the junction contained 14 bases not matched to a gene. The length of the CDR3 is 18 residues. Germline V gene data show CDR1 as LGHNA and CDR2 as YNFKEQ.

The rearrangement links TRBV6-5 to TRBJ2-1; the D gene is possibly TRBD1 (5 bases). There are 13 residues in the CDR3. V was cut by 2 bases and J by 4 bases, with 6 bases left in between. The germline V gene encodes CDR1 MNHEY and CDR2 SVGAGI. CDR3 sequence (DNA): TGTGCCAGCAGTTACCGGACATACAATGAGCAGTTCTTC. Amino acids: CASSYRTYNEQFF.

Here the CDR3 reads CASSPRDRGAYEQYF. The CDR3 nucleotides read TGTGCCAGCAGCCCACGGGACAGGGGGGCCTACGAGCAGTACTTC. V usage is TRBV7-8 and J usage is TRBJ2-7, with 11 bases fitting TRBD1. The length of the CDR3 is 15 residues. Germline CDR1 SGHVS, CDR2 FQNEAQ. With 5 bases clipped from V and 2 bases from J, the junction kept 5 bases outside the gene matches.

DNA of the CDR3: TGTGCCAGCAGCCCCATAATGACAGCCAATGAGCAGTTCTTC. Its protein is CASSPIMTANEQFF. The V and J genes are TRBV9 and TRBJ2-1, with a weak D call TRBD1 (5 bases). In germline, CDR1 is SGDLS, CDR2 YYNGEE. This CDR3 is built from 14 residues. The germline V and J ends were trimmed by 4 bases and 6 bases, with 14 bases remaining between them. Using reference TRBV9 and TRBJ2-1 for the parts outside the CDR3, the full variable domain is DSGVTQTPKHLITATGQRVTLRCSPRSGDLSVYWYQQSLDQGLQFLIQYYNGEERAKGNILERFSAQQFPDLHSELNLSSLELGDSALYFCASSPIMTANEQFFGPGTRLTVL.

The chain is built from TRBV5-1 and TRBJ1-6; D possibly corresponds to TRBD1 (6 bases). The CDR3 is 14 amino acids. Germline V lookup: CDR1 SGHRS, CDR2 YFSETQ. V lost 1 base and J 6 bases, leaving 8 bases between the germline ends. The CDR3 coding sequence is TGCGCCAGCAGCTTGTCACAGGGTAATTCACCCCTCCACTTT. Translation gives CASSLSQGNSPLHF.

This chain links TRBV18 with TRBJ1-5; unclear D gene. CDR3 length: 14 amino acids. Trimming shortened V by 3 bases and J by 0 bases, and 6 bases separated the two germline ends. CDR1 and CDR2 (germline): KGHSH, LQKENI. For the CDR3, the DNA is TGTGCCAGCTCACCTCAAAATAGCAATCAGCCCCAGCATTTT. Amino acid sequence: CASSPQNSNQPQHF.

The V and J genes are TRBV30 and TRBJ2-6, with D hard to call. The CDR3 sequence is 13 residues long. V shed 4 bases and J shed 2 bases, with 6 bases lying between them. CDR1 and CDR2 (germline): GTSNPN, SVGIG (reference sequence). The CDR3 spells CAWTVAGANVLTF. CDR3 DNA: TGTGCCTGGACCGTAGCTGGGGCCAACGTCCTGACTTTC. The complete variable domain, with remaining parts taken from reference TRBV30 and TRBJ2-6, reads SQTIHQWPATLVQPVGSPLSLECTVEGTSNPNLYWYRQAAGRGLQLLFYSVGIGQISSEVPQNLSASRPQDRQFILSSKKLLLSDSGFYLCAWTVAGANVLTFGAGSRLTVL.

This chain uses TRBV27 with TRBJ1-2; 8 nucleotides match TRBD1. Germline values: CDR1 MNHEY, CDR2 SMNVEV (reference sequence). The CDR3 extends over 14 amino acids. With 4 bases clipped from V and 7 bases from J, the junction kept 8 bases outside the gene matches. Here the CDR3 DNA reads TGTGCCAGCAGTTCTACAGGGGGAGAAACTGGCTACACCTTC. Protein: CASSSTGGETGYTF.

The DNA for the CDR3 is TGCGCCAGCAGTGAGTCGCGGGTGAATAGCAATCAGCCCCAGCATTTT. Its protein is CASSESRVNSNQPQHF. The chain carries TRBV10-2 and TRBJ1-5, with no clear D. The ends were cut back, 0 bases at V and 0 bases at J, with 9 bases in the middle. From germline, CDR1 is WSHSY and CDR2 SAAADI. The CDR3 runs to 16 residues.

The sample holds one count of this clone. This chain uses TRBV28 with TRBJ1-5; D is uncertain. The CDR3 consists of 17 residues. The germline CDR1 and CDR2 sequences are MDHEN and SYDVKM. The V gene lost 4 bases and the J gene lost 0 bases, with 16 bases spanning the gap. This CDR3 is CASSSSTRGYSNQPQHF. The CDR3 bases are TGTGCCAGCAGTTCCTCAACTCGAGGTTATAGCAATCAGCCCCAGCATTTT.

This clone was seen once. The CDR3 protein is CASRLGGGTDTQYF. CDR3 in DNA: TGTGCCAGCCGACTTGGGGGGGGGACAGATACGCAGTATTTT. The rearrangement links TRBV6-6 to TRBJ2-3; 7 bases align to TRBD2. Per germline, CDR1 MNHNY and CDR2 SVGAGI (reference sequence). The CDR3 is 14 residues long. J gave up 3 bases and V 8 bases, and 8 bases lay outside the gene matches.

This sequence joins TRBV19 and TRBJ1-5; D gene ambiguous. V dropped 10 bases and J dropped 0 bases, with 16 bases sitting between them. Germline CDR1 reads LNHDA; CDR2 reads SQIVND (reference sequence). CDR3 length: 15 residues. The CDR3 nucleotides read TGTGCCACTACCCCTGGTCCAACTAGCAATCAGCCCCAGCATTTT. Translating gives CATTPGPTSNQPQHF.

The rearrangement joins TRBV3-1 (or the pseudogene TRBV3-2) to TRBJ1-1, with 9 bases that match TRBD1. Germline V gene lookup returns CDR1 LGHDT and CDR2 YNNKEL (reference sequence). CDR3 size: 16 residues. J lost 1 base, V lost 4 bases, and 7 bases had no gene match. This CDR3 reads CASSPPSGQGNTEAFF. Here the CDR3 DNA reads TGTGCCAGCAGCCCCCCATCGGGACAGGGGAACACTGAAGCTTTCTTT.

The chain uses TRBV30 and TRBJ2-7, with D perhaps TRBD1 (7 bases). V was pared by 1 base and J by 4 bases, with 11 bases between. This CDR3 has 13 residues. Per the germline V gene, CDR1 is GTSNPN and CDR2 is SVGIG (reference sequence). The CDR3 is CAWSARGDYEQYF. As DNA, the CDR3 is TGTGCCTGGAGTGCCAGGGGGGATTACGAGCAGTACTTC.

The chain combines TRBV10-3 with TRBJ2-5, with TRBD2 matching 8 bases. V lost 8 bases, J lost 5 bases, and 7 bases stayed unmatched. The CDR3 sequence is 13 residues long. In germline, CDR1 is ENHRY, CDR2 SYGVKD. The CDR3 sequence: CAIGSRGGETQYF. Here the CDR3 DNA reads TGTGCCATCGGGTCCCGGGGGGGGGAGACCCAGTACTTC.

V and J are TRBV3-1 (or the pseudogene TRBV3-2) and TRBJ2-1, with TRBD2 matching 13 bases. The CDR3 length is 15 residues. The trim removed 4 bases at V and 7 bases at J, leaving 4 bases unmatched. Looked up from germline, CDR1 is LGHDT and CDR2 is YNNKEL (reference sequence). CDR3 DNA: TGTGCCAGCAGCCGCGGGACTAGCGGGGAAAATGAGCAGTTCTTC. Translation gives CASSRGTSGENEQFF.

This rearrangement joins TRBV19 to TRBJ1-1; D remains unclear. Trimming took 10 bases from V and 0 from J, leaving 18 bases between them. Germline lookup yields CDR1 LNHDA and CDR2 SQIVND (reference sequence). The CDR3 sequence is 15 residues long. Here the CDR3 reads CATLPPAGLNTEAFF. CDR3 nucleotides: TGTGCCACCCTTCCCCCCGCGGGGTTGAACACTGAAGCTTTCTTT.

V usage is TRBV4-3 and J usage is TRBJ2-1, with 7 nucleotides matching TRBD2. V shed 3 bases and J 1 base; nucleotides not matched to a gene: 9. This CDR3 has 17 amino acids. Germline values: CDR1 LGHNA, CDR2 YSLEER. The CDR3, as DNA: TGCGCCAGCAGCCAGAGACTCAGCGGGGATTCCTACAATGAGCAGTTCTTC. This codes for CASSQRLSGDSYNEQFF.

The chain combines TRBV19 with TRBJ1-1; D uncertain. The CDR3 has 16 residues. Trimming pared 4 bases from V and 1 base from J, leaving 16 bases between. The germline gives CDR1 LNHDA, CDR2 SQIVND (reference sequence). CDR3 region: CASSRPSSVRNTEAFF. DNA for the CDR3: TGTGCCAGTAGTAGGCCCTCGTCCGTTCGGAACACTGAAGCTTTCTTT.

The J gene is TRBJ2-2, the V gene TRBV7-3; tentatively, D is TRBD1 (6 bases). V dropped 5 bases and J dropped 2 bases, with 12 bases sitting between them. CDR3 size: 15 residues. Germline V lookup: CDR1 SGHTA, CDR2 FQGTGA. As DNA, the CDR3 is TGTGCCAGCAGCGCGCCCGGGACAAACACCGGGGAGCTGTTTTTT. It codes for CASSAPGTNTGELFF.

This sequence joins TRBV7-9 and TRBJ1-1, with TRBD1 matching over 8 bases. Germline-derived CDR1 and CDR2 are SEHNR and FQNEAQ (reference sequence). V shed 5 bases and J 5 bases; nucleotides not matched to a gene: 10. The CDR3 consists of 15 residues. CDR3 nucleotide sequence: TGTGCCAGCAGCCTCACAGGGGGTTGGGAAACTGAAGCTTTCTTT. Translating gives CASSLTGGWETEAFF. The full variable domain, its missing parts supplied by reference TRBV7-9 and TRBJ1-1, is DTGVSQNPRHKITKRGQNVTFRCDPISEHNRLYWYRQTLGQGPEFLTYFQNEAQLEKSRLLSDRFSAERPKGSFSTLEIQRTEQGDSAMYLCASSLTGGWETEAFFGQGTRLTVV.

V usage is TRBV18 and J usage is TRBJ2-5; perhaps TRBD1 as D (5 bases). CDR1 and CDR2 from the germline V gene are KGHSH and LQKENI. The CDR3 length is 13 residues. V was shortened by 2 bases and J by 2 bases, with 6 bases between the two germline ends. The CDR3 loop is CASSPNRQETQYF. The CDR3 coding sequence is TGTGCCAGCTCACCAAACAGGCAAGAGACCCAGTACTTC.

This rearrangement joins TRBV18 to TRBJ1-1, with a possible D match to TRBD1 (6 bases). V dropped 8 bases and J dropped 1 base, with 14 bases sitting between them. Germline V lookup: CDR1 KGHSH, CDR2 LQKENI. This CDR3 contains 14 residues. In DNA, the CDR3 is TGTGCCAGCGCAGCCGGACAGAGGAACACTGAAGCTTTCTTT. It translates to CASAAGQRNTEAFF.

This chain connects TRBV12-3 or TRBV12-4 to TRBJ2-5, with TRBD2 identical over 8 bases. V was pared by 9 bases and J by 5 bases, with 5 bases of the junction left unmatched. There are 12 residues in the CDR3. The CDR3 DNA reads as TGTGCCAGTCAGCGGGGGAGGGAGACCCAGTACTTC. Translated, it gives CASQRGRETQYF.

The chain carries TRBV29-1 and TRBJ2-7; TRBD1 agrees at 7 bases. There are 12 residues in the CDR3. Germline assignment: CDR1 SQVTM and CDR2 ANQGSEA. V was clipped by 1 base and J by 4 bases; unmatched bases: 1. The CDR3, as DNA: TGCAGCGTTGAAGGACAGGGTTACGAGCAGTACTTC. Its translation: CSVEGQGYEQYF.

The V gene is TRBV7-3, the J gene TRBJ2-1; 9 bases align to TRBD1. The V gene's germline CDR1 is SGHTA and CDR2 FQGTGA. This CDR3 comprises 16 residues. With V trimmed by 5 bases and J by 6 bases, 11 bases remained unmatched. For the CDR3, the DNA is TGTGCCAGCAGCAGAACCGGGACAGGGACTGGCAATGAGCAGTTCTTC. This translates into CASSRTGTGTGNEQFF. Variable domain in full (rest from reference TRBV7-3 and TRBJ2-1): GAGVSQTPSNKVTEKGKYVELRCDPISGHTALYWYRQSLGQGPEFLIYFQGTGAADDSGLPNDRFFAVRPEGSVSTLKIQRTERGDSAVYLCASSRTGTGTGNEQFFGPGTRLTVL.

J is TRBJ2-7 and V is TRBV6-2 or TRBV6-3, with TRBD2 matching over 11 bases. Trimming at V came to 5 bases and at J to 2 bases, leaving 2 bases not matched to a gene. The CDR3 length is 14 residues. Germline V gene sequence: CDR1 MNHEY, CDR2 SVGEGT. The CDR3 DNA reads as TGTGCCAGCAGTCTAGCGGGGGGCCCCTACGAGCAGTACTTC. It translates to CASSLAGGPYEQYF.

The chain uses TRBV5-1 and TRBJ2-1; a weak D match, TRBD1 (6 bases). CDR1 and CDR2 (germline): SGHRS, YFSETQ. The CDR3 consists of 19 residues. Trimming removed 4 bases from V and 0 bases from J, with 23 bases in between. Here the CDR3 DNA reads TGCGCCAGCAGCCCCTACGCCGCGACAGGCCTTAGCTCCTACAATGAGCAGTTCTTC. This sequence encodes CASSPYAATGLSSYNEQFF.

This chain connects TRBV7-3 to TRBJ2-3, with D maybe TRBD2 (6 bases). Per the germline V gene, CDR1 is SGHTA and CDR2 is FQGTGA. The V end lost 7 bases, the J end lost 0 bases, and 11 bases lay between the germline ends. The CDR3 spans 14 residues. The CDR3 reads CASTSRGSTDTQYF. The CDR3 DNA is TGTGCCAGCACGTCCCGGGGGAGCACAGATACGCAGTATTTT.